Below, 27 T cell receptor beta chains from the same sample are listed, as sequenced in a study of persistence of HIV-infected CD4 T cells. Sequencing used immunoSEQ version 4 in survey mode. The protocol was immunoSEQ multiplex PCR, while the TCRdb copy is restricted to in-frame clones and leaves out a portion. Of tens of thousands of clones listed, more than 75% are singletons. Lysates of CMV-infected fibroblasts at 9 to 10 ug/mL stimulated these cells. CD40L-negative CD69-negative CD45RO-high memory CD4+ T cells were sorted as populations depleted of antigen-responding cells. For these receptors, no antigen is known. The source was CD4+ T cells sorted from PBMCs after approximately 19-hour stimulation, collected from a patient who received antiretroviral therapy. The receptor source for this set is an adult woman with HIV who was CMV-seropositive.

This clone was picked up a small number of times. This chain connects TRBV7-7 to TRBJ2-3; either TRBD1 or TRBD2 may supply D (6 bases each). The CDR3 is 15 residues long. The germline V gene has CDR1 SSHAT and CDR2 FNYEAQ (reference sequence). Trimming took off 5 bases at V and 4 bases at J, with 16 bases between the two ends. The CDR3 DNA reads TGTGCCAGCAGCCGGGGGCCGGGTTATGCAGATACGCAGTATTTT. Amino acids: CASSRGPGYADTQYF.

This clone was seen only a few times. The chain carries TRBV27 and TRBJ1-6; a possible D gene is TRBD1 (5 bases). Trimming left V 4 bases short and J 0 bases short, with 13 bases between. The CDR3 has 17 residues. The germline CDR1 and CDR2 sequences are MNHEY and SMNVEV (reference sequence). The CDR3: CASSYRGVGSYNSPLHF. The CDR3 DNA follows: TGTGCCAGCAGTTACCGGGGGGTGGGCTCCTATAATTCACCCCTCCACTTT.

The gene calls are TRBV10-3 and TRBJ2-1, with TRBD2 identical over 10 bases. CDR3 length: 18 residues. CDR1 is ENHRY, CDR2 SYGVKD, per germline. J gave up 6 bases and V 4 bases, and 15 bases lay outside the gene matches. The CDR3 region is CAISGASGRGGIRNEQFF. The CDR3 nucleotides read TGTGCCATCAGTGGGGCTAGCGGGAGAGGAGGGATACGCAATGAGCAGTTCTTC.

The chain carries TRBV7-8 and TRBJ1-2, with 7 bases aligning to TRBD1. With V trimmed by 5 bases and J by 2 bases, 5 bases remained unmatched. This CDR3 has 14 amino acids. Germline CDR1 is SGHVS and CDR2 is FQNEAQ. CDR3 sequence: CASSPRQGNYGYTF. The CDR3 DNA sequence: TGTGCCAGCAGCCCGCGACAGGGAAACTATGGCTACACCTTC.

The V gene is TRBV2, the J gene TRBJ2-1, with 8 bases fitting TRBD2. In germline, CDR1 is SNHLY, CDR2 FYNNEI. Losses at the gene ends were 6 bases for V and 0 bases for J; bases not matched to a gene: 10. CDR3 length: 17 residues. The CDR3 loop is CASSRFSSGGSYNEQFF. The CDR3, as DNA: TGTGCCAGCAGCCGATTCTCAAGCGGGGGCTCCTACAATGAGCAGTTCTTC.

The V and J genes are TRBV12-3 or TRBV12-4 and TRBJ1-2; D unresolved. The CDR3 length is 13 residues. V was cut by 5 bases and J by 7 bases, with 14 bases left in between. CDR3 bases: TGTGCCAGCAGTCAATCCATTCGCACTGGCTACACCTTC. Translation gives CASSQSIRTGYTF.

This chain connects TRBV9 to TRBJ1-1; D is undetermined. The ends were cut back, 4 bases at V and 3 bases at J, with 10 bases in the middle. CDR3 length equals 13 residues. The germline CDR1 and CDR2 sequences are SGDLS and YYNGEE. CDR3 in DNA: TGTGCCAGCAGCACTCCGGCCCACACTGAAGCTTTCTTT. It is translated as CASSTPAHTEAFF. Drawing the rest from reference TRBV9 and TRBJ1-1, the complete variable domain is DSGVTQTPKHLITATGQRVTLRCSPRSGDLSVYWYQQSLDQGLQFLIQYYNGEERAKGNILERFSAQQFPDLHSELNLSSLELGDSALYFCASSTPAHTEAFFGQGTRLTVV.

A remark on this clone: Other nucleotide sequences in the sample specify the same CDR3. The chain joins TRBV6-5 to TRBJ1-6; 9 positions match TRBD1. Trimming at V came to 6 bases and at J to 7 bases, leaving 4 bases not matched to a gene. CDR1 is MNHEY, CDR2 SVGAGI, per germline. The length of the CDR3 is 14 residues. CDR3 in DNA: TGTGCCAGCAGGGGGACAGGGTCGAATTCACCCCTCCACTTT. This sequence encodes CASRGTGSNSPLHF.

In this sample, this clone turned up a few times. The V and J genes are TRBV7-3 and TRBJ2-1, with TRBD2 matching over 8 bases. V shed 5 bases, J shed 6 bases, and the junction held 9 bases outside the gene matches. The germline V gene has CDR1 SGHTA and CDR2 FQGTGA. The CDR3 runs 15 residues. CDR3 loop: CASSQPGTSRNEQFF. The CDR3 DNA sequence: TGTGCCAGCAGCCAACCCGGGACTAGTCGCAATGAGCAGTTCTTC.

This chain connects TRBV2 to TRBJ1-1; D not certain. This CDR3 spans 13 amino acids. V shed 9 bases and J shed 4 bases, with 15 bases lying between them. The germline CDR1 and CDR2 sequences are SNHLY and FYNNEI. Written as DNA, the CDR3 is TGTGCCAGGAATCCCCGGATGGGCACTGAAGCTTTCTTT. It translates to CARNPRMGTEAFF.

The rearrangement uses TRBV12-3 or TRBV12-4 and TRBJ1-1, with 7 bases that match TRBD1. The CDR3 has 13 residues. The V and J ends lost 7 bases and 5 bases, in that order; junction bases with no gene match: 7. The CDR3 coding sequence is TGTGCCAGCACCAAAAACAGGGGAACTGAAGCTTTCTTT. Translating gives CASTKNRGTEAFF.

The gene calls are TRBV25-1 and TRBJ2-5; 7 bases line up with TRBD2. This CDR3 is 13 amino acids long. Germline V CDR1 and CDR2: MGHDK, SYGVNS. V shed 5 bases and J 4 bases; nucleotides not matched to a gene: 4. In DNA form, the CDR3 reads TGTGCCAGCAGTCAGAGGACTAGAGAGACCCAGTACTTC. Translating it yields CASSQRTRETQYF.

The chain joins TRBV19 to TRBJ2-2; tentatively, D is TRBD2 (5 bases). This CDR3 has 15 residues. From germline, CDR1 is LNHDA and CDR2 SQIVND (reference sequence). V lost 10 bases and J lost 0, with 15 bases in between. In DNA, the CDR3 is TGTGCCACCCAAGTGGGAGCTCCGAACACCGGGGAGCTGTTTTTT. Protein sequence: CATQVGAPNTGELFF.

The chain is built from TRBV21-1 and TRBJ2-1; the DNA was not used to check the table's D call, TRBD2. TRBV21-1 is termed a pseudogene. This CDR3 comprises 19 residues. The DNA for the CDR3 is TGTGCCAGCAGCAAAGCCGTTTCCCCGGGAGGGGGGTCCTACAATGAGCAGTTCTTC. This gives the protein CASSKAVSPGGGSYNEQFF.

The CDR3 loop is CASGPEGGNQPQHF. The CDR3 DNA is TGTGCTAGTGGTCCTGAGGGGGGGAACCAGCCCCAGCATTTT. V gene TRBV12-5 combines with J gene TRBJ1-5; maybe TRBD1 (6 bases). Germline loops: CDR1 LGHNT, CDR2 FRNRAP. CDR3 length: 14 amino acids. V lost 5 bases to trimming and J lost 7 bases, with 15 bases between them. The variable domain in full, with the rest retrieved from reference TRBV12-5 and TRBJ1-5, is DARVTQTPRHKVTEMGQEVTMRCQPILGHNTVFWYRQTMMQGLELLAYFRNRAPLDDSGMPKDRFSAEMPDATLATLKIQPSEPRDSAVYFCASGPEGGNQPQHFGDGTRLSIL.

The chain links TRBV21-1 to TRBJ1-6. TRBV21-1 is a known pseudogene. CDR3 size: 17 residues. CDR3 nucleotide sequence: TGTGCCAGCAGCAAAAGGTTGGAGGTACCGAATAATTCACCCCTCCACTTT. It is translated as CASSKRLEVPNNSPLHF.

This chain joins TRBV5-1 and TRBJ1-1; D is possibly TRBD1 (5 bases). The CDR3 has 16 amino acids. Germline values: CDR1 SGHRS, CDR2 YFSETQ. Trimming stripped 4 bases from V and 2 bases from J, with 18 bases between. Written as DNA, the CDR3 is TGCGCCAGCAGCCGAAACTCCGCGGGGGGTAACACTGAAGCTTTCTTT. Its protein product is CASSRNSAGGNTEAFF.

The genes are TRBV14 and TRBJ2-3; perhaps TRBD1 as D (6 bases). The V end lost 5 bases, the J end lost 0 bases, and 15 bases lay between the germline ends. Germline CDR1 SGHDN, CDR2 FVKESK. The CDR3 loop spans 16 amino acids. The chain's CDR3 is CASSALWGRSTDTQYF. As DNA, the CDR3 is TGTGCCAGCAGCGCCCTGTGGGGGCGAAGCACAGATACGCAGTATTTT.

The chain is built from TRBV29-1 and TRBJ1-2; tentative D call: TRBD1 (6 bases). V was pared by 4 bases and J by 7 bases, with 16 bases between. The CDR3 has 13 residues. The germline V gene encodes CDR1 SQVTM and CDR2 ANQGSEA. The CDR3 nucleotides read TGCAGCGTTGCTGGGACAATCGGTGGTGGCTACACCTTC. This encodes CSVAGTIGGGYTF.

V usage is TRBV28 and J usage is TRBJ2-7; weak D call: TRBD2 (5 bases). The CDR3 covers 16 residues. V gave up 1 base and J gave up 4 bases, with 17 bases separating them. Germline CDR1 MDHEN, CDR2 SYDVKM. CDR3 in DNA: TGTGCCAGCAGTTTATATCTCGGGGTGGGCGGTTACGAGCAGTACTTC. Residues: CASSLYLGVGGYEQYF.

This chain uses TRBV30 with TRBJ2-1; 7 bases match TRBD2. CDR3 length: 15 residues. CDR1 is GTSNPN and CDR2 is SVGIG in the germline V gene (reference sequence). The V and J ends lost 7 bases and 7 bases, in that order; junction bases with no gene match: 16. This chain's CDR3 is CASRPGTISRNEQFF. For the CDR3, the DNA is TGTGCCTCCCGACCCGGGACTATAAGTCGAAATGAGCAGTTCTTC.

This chain links TRBV29-1 with TRBJ2-2; D remains ambiguous. Germline assignment: CDR1 SQVTM and CDR2 ANQGSEA. The CDR3 loop spans 15 amino acids. Trimming took off 1 base at V and 5 bases at J, with 14 bases between the two ends. CDR3 sequence: CSVEVSLSRTGELFF. DNA of the CDR3: TGCAGCGTTGAAGTTTCTCTGAGTCGGACCGGGGAGCTGTTTTTT.

The count of this clone is one. The V call is TRBV7-9, the J call TRBJ2-1; D is undetermined. The CDR3 is 11 amino acids. Germline V gives CDR1 SEHNR, CDR2 FQNEAQ (reference sequence). Trimming took off 7 bases at V and 5 bases at J, with 6 bases between the two ends. The CDR3 loop is CASTPHNEQFF. In nucleotides, the CDR3 is TGTGCCAGCACCCCCCACAATGAGCAGTTCTTC.

The chain recombines TRBV6-2 or TRBV6-3 with TRBJ1-6; 7 positions match TRBD1. Germline V gives CDR1 MNHEY, CDR2 SVGEGT. CDR3 size: 15 residues. Germline trimming cut 2 bases from V and 10 bases from J; bases unmatched to any gene: 8. This CDR3 is CASSYQSGGSSPLHF. Written as DNA, the CDR3 is TGTGCCAGCAGTTACCAATCAGGGGGATCGTCACCCCTCCACTTT.

V and J are TRBV11-1 and TRBJ1-1, with D possibly TRBD1 on 6 matching bases. Germline values: CDR1 SGHAT, CDR2 FQDESV (reference sequence). The CDR3 has 13 amino acids. Trimming pared 11 bases from V and 4 bases from J, leaving 17 bases between. The CDR3 coding sequence is TGTGCCTCCCGCGGGGGGGCGTCCACTGAAGCTTTCTTT. The encoded protein is CASRGGASTEAFF.

The chain couples TRBV7-3 to TRBJ2-6; D might be TRBD1 or TRBD2, each matching 5 bases. Trimming stripped 5 bases from V and 0 bases from J, with 14 bases between. Germline V lookup: CDR1 SGHTA, CDR2 FQGTGA. The CDR3 has 17 amino acids. This CDR3 reads CASSPRAGSSGANVLTF. CDR3 nucleotide sequence: TGTGCCAGCAGCCCAAGGGCAGGGAGCTCTGGGGCCAACGTCCTGACTTTC.

The genes are TRBV19 and TRBJ1-2, with D perhaps TRBD1 (5 bases). Trimming took 3 bases from V and 3 from J, leaving 11 bases between them. The CDR3 is made up of 14 amino acids. Germline-derived CDR1 and CDR2 are LNHDA and SQIVND (reference sequence). CDR3 residues: CASSIGAHDYGYTF. DNA of the CDR3: TGTGCCAGTAGTATTGGGGCCCACGACTATGGCTACACCTTC.